The clone carrying this TCR beta chain was recorded at least ten times. What it binds is not known. The blood specimen was taken at initial hyperthyroidism diagnosis, before any ophthalmopathy symptoms. RNA transcripts provided the source from which TCR beta CDR3 regions were amplified. During a first-round RT-PCR of the TCR CDR3, the HTBI primer set was used. Via MiXCR, TCRdb re-called the multiplex PCR reads, giving one row per CDR3 protein. The sample contains about 260,000 distinct CDR3 sequences, less than 30% of which appear only once. The source of the sample is a study of T cells in Graves' hyperthyroidism and ophthalmopathy. Study observations and caveats: The model identified upcoming ophthalmopathy a median approximately 6.4 months ahead of onset. Most thyroid-expanded clonotypes above 0.001 were also found in blood.

The V end was cut by 0 bases, the J end by 5 bases, with 11 bases between. The CDR3 runs 14 residues. CDR1 and CDR2 from the germline V gene are SGHRS and YFSETQ. This chain links TRBV5-1 with TRBJ2-5, with a possible D match to TRBD2 (6 bases). Sequencing input: blood. The receptor was isolated from a man aged 40-50 years with Graves' hyperthyroidism that later progressed to Graves' ophthalmopathy. The CDR3 region has the DNA TGCGCCAGCAGCTTGGATACGGGAGTGGAGACCCAGTACTTC. The encoded protein is CASSLDTGVETQYF.